This passage covers 15 T cell receptor beta chains from one sample sequenced in a study of beta chain features in type 1 diabetes. The whole isolated RNA underwent reverse transcription, so sequencing captured expressed TCRB transcripts. TCRdb keeps only in-frame clones here, not all; method: immunoSEQ multiplex PCR. The profile shows fewer than 900,000 clones, 17% of them singletons. Sequencing was carried out using naive CD4+ T cells from blood. Every receptor here comes from a woman under 30 in good health.

This rearrangement joins TRBV4-3 to TRBJ2-7, with TRBD2 matching 11 bases. After removal of 0 bases from V and 0 bases from J, the junction contained 7 bases not matched to a gene. This CDR3 spans 18 amino acids. Germline V lookup: CDR1 LGHNA, CDR2 YSLEER. CDR3 bases: TGCGCCAGCAGCCAAGATTGGCTAGCGGGAGGAAGCTCCTACGAGCAGTACTTC. Its translation is CASSQDWLAGGSSYEQYF.

The chain is built from TRBV5-1 and TRBJ1-4; no clear D. Trimming shortened V by 6 bases and J by 7 bases, and 4 bases separated the two germline ends. The CDR3 length is 10 residues. Germline V gene lookup returns CDR1 SGHRS and CDR2 YFSETQ. As DNA, the CDR3 is TGCGCCAGCAAGGGTGAAAAACTGTTTTTT. Protein sequence: CASKGEKLFF.

The chain combines TRBV28 with TRBJ2-1; the match to TRBD1 covers 7 bases. Germline V CDR1 and CDR2: MDHEN, SYDVKM. The CDR3 totals 15 residues. V was clipped by 6 bases and J by 5 bases; unmatched bases: 10. The CDR3 sequence is CASRLRDSKNNEQFF. The CDR3, as DNA: TGTGCCAGCAGACTCCGGGACAGCAAGAACAATGAGCAGTTCTTC.

The genes are TRBV19 and TRBJ2-7; 10 bases map to TRBD2. Germline assignment: CDR1 LNHDA and CDR2 SQIVND (reference sequence). This CDR3 has 15 amino acids. V lost 3 bases and J lost 3; bases outside the gene matches: 5. This CDR3 reads CASSITASGSYEQYF. Here the CDR3 DNA reads TGTGCCAGTAGTATCACGGCTAGCGGGAGCTACGAGCAGTACTTC.

The chain recombines TRBV11-2 with TRBJ2-5, with a weak D call TRBD2 (5 bases). CDR1 and CDR2 (germline): SGHAT, FQNNGV. V lost 5 bases to trimming and J lost 5 bases, with 15 bases between them. This CDR3 has 14 residues. The CDR3 protein is CASSQVGELETQYF. DNA for the CDR3: TGTGCCAGCAGCCAAGTTGGGGAGTTGGAGACCCAGTACTTC. Full variable domain (rest looked up from reference TRBV11-2 and TRBJ2-5): EAGVAQSPRYKIIEKRQSVAFWCNPISGHATLYWYQQILGQGPKLLIQFQNNGVVDDSQLPKDRFSAERLKGVDSTLKIQPAKLEDSAVYLCASSQVGELETQYFGPGTRLLVL.

Only a few counts were recorded for this clone. The chain employs TRBV10-3 and TRBJ2-7; 9 nucleotides line up with TRBD2. This CDR3 spans 13 amino acids. V lost 6 bases and J lost 5; bases outside the gene matches: 5. Germline loops: CDR1 ENHRY, CDR2 SYGVKD. CDR3 bases: TGTGCCATCAGGCGGGAGGGCTTCAACGAGCAGTACTTC. Translated, it gives CAIRREGFNEQYF.

The chain is built from TRBV4-3 and TRBJ2-2, with D unclear. V lost 0 bases and J 6 bases, leaving 11 bases between the germline ends. The germline CDR1 and CDR2 sequences are LGHNA and YSLEER. The CDR3 spans 15 residues. CDR3 in DNA: TGCGCCAGCAGCCAAGATGGTACGGTGCCCGGGGAGCTGTTTTTT. Its translation: CASSQDGTVPGELFF.

The chain couples TRBV18 to TRBJ1-3; TRBD1 agrees at 9 bases. The germline gives CDR1 KGHSH, CDR2 LQKENI. Trimming cost V 2 bases and J 8 bases; bases outside gene matches: 7. This CDR3 has 15 residues. CDR3 sequence (DNA): TGTGCCAGCTCACCATATCTACAGGGGGCGGACACCATATATTTT. Translation: CASSPYLQGADTIYF.

This clone was detected only a few times. This sequence joins TRBV11-2 and TRBJ2-1, with 10 bases that match TRBD2. The trim removed 1 base at V and 6 bases at J, leaving 6 bases unmatched. The CDR3 runs 16 residues. From germline, CDR1 is SGHAT and CDR2 FQNNGV. The CDR3 protein is CASSLGDLAGANEQFF. The CDR3 region has the DNA TGTGCCAGCAGCTTAGGAGACCTAGCGGGAGCCAATGAGCAGTTCTTC. Using reference TRBV11-2 and TRBJ2-1 for the parts outside the CDR3, the full variable domain is EAGVAQSPRYKIIEKRQSVAFWCNPISGHATLYWYQQILGQGPKLLIQFQNNGVVDDSQLPKDRFSAERLKGVDSTLKIQPAKLEDSAVYLCASSLGDLAGANEQFFGPGTRLTVL.

V gene TRBV25-1 combines with J gene TRBJ1-1; the D gene is possibly TRBD1 (5 bases). Trimming took off 0 bases at V and 4 bases at J, with 6 bases between the two ends. CDR1 MGHDK and CDR2 SYGVNS come from the germline V gene. The CDR3 length is 13 residues. The CDR3 coding sequence is TGTGCCAGCAGTGAATACGGGGGCACTGAAGCTTTCTTT. It yields the protein CASSEYGGTEAFF.

This clone was counted only a few times. The rearrangement links TRBV14 to TRBJ2-1; 7 positions match TRBD2. Germline V gives CDR1 SGHDN, CDR2 FVKESK. The CDR3 totals 16 residues. Trimming took 2 bases from V and 8 from J; bases not matched to a gene: 12. CDR3 sequence: CASSQRLAAHRDEQFF. The CDR3 DNA reads as TGTGCCAGCAGCCAAAGGCTAGCGGCTCATCGTGATGAGCAGTTCTTC. Full variable domain (rest looked up from reference TRBV14 and TRBJ2-1): EAGVTQFPSHSVIEKGQTVTLRCDPISGHDNLYWYRRVMGKEIKFLLHFVKESKQDESGMPNNRFLAERTGGTYSTLKVQPAELEDSGVYFCASSQRLAAHRDEQFFGPGTRLTVL.

A few counts support this clone. DNA of the CDR3: TGTGCCAGCTCACCAGTGAGGGACCGCTCTGGAAACACCATATATTTT. Amino acid sequence: CASSPVRDRSGNTIYF. The rearrangement links TRBV18 to TRBJ1-3; D possibly corresponds to TRBD1 (5 bases). The germline gives CDR1 KGHSH, CDR2 LQKENI. Trimming removed 2 bases at V and 0 bases at J, with 11 bases between. The CDR3 has 16 amino acids.

The chain links TRBV5-6 to TRBJ2-7; TRBD2 matches 9 bases. CDR1 is SGHDT and CDR2 is YYEEEE in the germline V gene. The V segment lost 4 bases and the J segment 2 bases; nucleotides outside the gene matches: 4. This CDR3 has 14 residues. The CDR3 here is CASSRLAGTYEQYF. The CDR3 DNA follows: TGTGCCAGCAGCCGGCTAGCGGGGACCTACGAGCAGTACTTC.

The chain combines TRBV23-1 with TRBJ1-2; tentatively, D is TRBD1 (5 bases). TRBV23-1 is noted as an ORF with a role that remains uncertain. Trimming cost V 3 bases and J 0 bases, with 20 bases left between them. The CDR3 is 18 amino acids. CDR3: CASSQSDSPRRTNYGYTF. DNA for the CDR3: TGCGCCAGCAGTCAGTCAGACAGTCCCAGAAGAACTAACTATGGCTACACCTTC.

Comment on this clone: Other DNA sequences in this specimen translate into the identical CDR3. The chain recombines TRBV2 with TRBJ2-7; the D gene is possibly TRBD2 (5 bases). The V gene's germline CDR1 is SNHLY and CDR2 FYNNEI. The CDR3 contains 12 residues. The V gene lost 5 bases and the J gene lost 1 base, with 6 bases spanning the gap. The CDR3, as DNA: TGTGCCAGCAGTAGGGAGTCCTACGAGCAGTACTTC. It codes for CASSRESYEQYF. Using reference TRBV2 and TRBJ2-7 for the parts outside the CDR3, the full variable domain is EPEVTQTPSHQVTQMGQEVILRCVPISNHLYFYWYRQILGQKVEFLVSFYNNEISEKSEIFDDQFSVERPDGSNFTLKIRSTKLEDSAMYFCASSRESYEQYFGPGTRLTVT.